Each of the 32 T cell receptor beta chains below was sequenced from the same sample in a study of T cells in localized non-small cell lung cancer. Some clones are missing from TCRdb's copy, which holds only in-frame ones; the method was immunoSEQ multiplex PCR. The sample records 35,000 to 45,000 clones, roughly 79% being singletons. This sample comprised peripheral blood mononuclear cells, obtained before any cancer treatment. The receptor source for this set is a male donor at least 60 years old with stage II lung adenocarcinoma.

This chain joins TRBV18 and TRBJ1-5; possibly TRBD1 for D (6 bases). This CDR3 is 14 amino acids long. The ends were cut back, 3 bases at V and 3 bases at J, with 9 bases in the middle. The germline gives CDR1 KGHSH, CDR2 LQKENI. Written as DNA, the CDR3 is TGTGCCAGCTCACCTACAGGGTACAATCAGCCCCAGCATTTT. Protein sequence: CASSPTGYNQPQHF.

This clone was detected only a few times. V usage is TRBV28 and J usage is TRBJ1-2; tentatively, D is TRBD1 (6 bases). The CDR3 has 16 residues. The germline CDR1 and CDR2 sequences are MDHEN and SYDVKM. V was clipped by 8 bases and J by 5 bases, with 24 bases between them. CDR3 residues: CASVLHPGTQGYGYTF. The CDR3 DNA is TGTGCCAGCGTACTTCATCCCGGGACACAAGGTTATGGCTACACCTTC.

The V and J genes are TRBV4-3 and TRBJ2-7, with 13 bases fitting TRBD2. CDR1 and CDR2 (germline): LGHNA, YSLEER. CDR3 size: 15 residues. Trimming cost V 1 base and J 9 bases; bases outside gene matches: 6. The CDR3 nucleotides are TGCGCCAGCAGCCAAGGGACTAGCGGGGGTGGTAGGCAGTACTTC. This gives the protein CASSQGTSGGGRQYF.

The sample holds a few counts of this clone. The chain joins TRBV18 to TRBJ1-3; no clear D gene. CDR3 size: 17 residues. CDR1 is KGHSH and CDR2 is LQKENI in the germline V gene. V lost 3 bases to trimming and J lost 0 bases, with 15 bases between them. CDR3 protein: CASSPTHQDFSGNTIYF. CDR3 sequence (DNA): TGTGCCAGCTCACCCACCCACCAGGACTTCTCTGGAAACACCATATATTTT.

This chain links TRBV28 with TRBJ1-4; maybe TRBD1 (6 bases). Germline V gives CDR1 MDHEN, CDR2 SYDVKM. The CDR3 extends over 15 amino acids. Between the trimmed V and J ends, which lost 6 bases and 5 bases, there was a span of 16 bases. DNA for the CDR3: TGTGCCAGCAGCCGCCCCGGCCAGGGGAATGAAAAACTGTTTTTT. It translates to CASSRPGQGNEKLFF.

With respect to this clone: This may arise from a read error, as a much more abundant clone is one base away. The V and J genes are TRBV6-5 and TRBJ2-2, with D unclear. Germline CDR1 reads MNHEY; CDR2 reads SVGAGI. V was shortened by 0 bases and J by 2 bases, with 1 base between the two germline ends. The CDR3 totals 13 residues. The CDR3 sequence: CASSYSNTGELFF. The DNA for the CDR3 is TGTGCCAGCAGTTACTCAAACACCGGGGAGCTGTTTTTT.

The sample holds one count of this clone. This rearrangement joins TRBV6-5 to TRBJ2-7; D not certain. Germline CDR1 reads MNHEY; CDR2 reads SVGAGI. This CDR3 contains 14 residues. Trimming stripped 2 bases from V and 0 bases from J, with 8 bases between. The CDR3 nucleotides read TGTGCCAGCAGTTACGGCGGTAACTCCTACGAGCAGTACTTC. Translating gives CASSYGGNSYEQYF.

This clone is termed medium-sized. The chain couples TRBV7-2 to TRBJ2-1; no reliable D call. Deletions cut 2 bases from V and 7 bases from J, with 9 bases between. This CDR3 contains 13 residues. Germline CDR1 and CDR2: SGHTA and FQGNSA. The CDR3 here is CASSLRGQNEQFF. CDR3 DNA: TGTGCCAGCAGCTTACGTGGTCAAAATGAGCAGTTCTTC.

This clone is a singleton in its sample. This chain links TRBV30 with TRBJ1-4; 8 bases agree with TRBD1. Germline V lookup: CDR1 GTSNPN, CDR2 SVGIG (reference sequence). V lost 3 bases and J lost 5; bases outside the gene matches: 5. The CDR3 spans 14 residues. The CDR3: CAWSRGQDNEKLFF. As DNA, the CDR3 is TGTGCCTGGAGCCGGGGACAGGACAATGAAAAACTGTTTTTT.

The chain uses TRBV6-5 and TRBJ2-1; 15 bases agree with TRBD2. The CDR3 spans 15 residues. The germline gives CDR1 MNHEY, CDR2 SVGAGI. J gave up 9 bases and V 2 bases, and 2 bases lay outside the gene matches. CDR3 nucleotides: TGTGCCAGCAGTTACGGGACTAGCGGGAGGTCTGAGCAGTTCTTC. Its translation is CASSYGTSGRSEQFF.

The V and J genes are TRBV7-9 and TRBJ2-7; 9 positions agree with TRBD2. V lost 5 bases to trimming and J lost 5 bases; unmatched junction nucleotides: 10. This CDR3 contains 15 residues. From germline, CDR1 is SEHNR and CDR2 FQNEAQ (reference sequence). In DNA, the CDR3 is TGTGCCAGCAGCCCGGCCTTACAGCGGGAGGACGAGCAGTACTTC. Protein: CASSPALQREDEQYF.

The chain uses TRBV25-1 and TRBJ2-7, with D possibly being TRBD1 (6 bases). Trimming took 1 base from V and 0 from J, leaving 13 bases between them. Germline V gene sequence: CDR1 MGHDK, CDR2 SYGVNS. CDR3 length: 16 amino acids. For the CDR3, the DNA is TGTGCCAGCAGTGAATTAGGCACAGGGTTCTCCTACGAGCAGTACTTC. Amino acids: CASSELGTGFSYEQYF.

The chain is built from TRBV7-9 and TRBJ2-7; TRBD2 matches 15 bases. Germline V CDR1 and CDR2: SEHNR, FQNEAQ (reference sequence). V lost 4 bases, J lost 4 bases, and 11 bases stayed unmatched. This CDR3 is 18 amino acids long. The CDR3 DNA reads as TGTGCCAGCAGCTCTCGGACTAGCGGGAGGGGGATGATATACGAGCAGTACTTC. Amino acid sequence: CASSSRTSGRGMIYEQYF.

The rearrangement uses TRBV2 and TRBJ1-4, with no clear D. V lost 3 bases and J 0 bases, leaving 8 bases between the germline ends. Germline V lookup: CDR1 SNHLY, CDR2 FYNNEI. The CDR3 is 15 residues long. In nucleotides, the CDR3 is TGTGCCAGCAGTGACGGCCGACCAACTAATGAAAAACTGTTTTTT. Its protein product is CASSDGRPTNEKLFF.

The CDR3 is CASSPRQGGDTQYF. In nucleotides, the CDR3 is TGTGCCAGCAGCCCGAGACAGGGAGGAGATACGCAGTATTTT. The rearrangement joins TRBV7-8 to TRBJ2-3; D perhaps matches TRBD1 (7 bases). The CDR3 length is 14 residues. CDR1 SGHVS and CDR2 FQNEAQ come from the germline V gene. The V gene lost 5 bases and the J gene lost 5 bases, with 14 bases spanning the gap.

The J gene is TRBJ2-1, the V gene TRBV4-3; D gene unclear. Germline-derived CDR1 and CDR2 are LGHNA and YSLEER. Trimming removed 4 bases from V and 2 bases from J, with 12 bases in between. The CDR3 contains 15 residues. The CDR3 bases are TGCGCCAGCAGCCGTTCAGCCGAACCCTACAATGAGCAGTTCTTC. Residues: CASSRSAEPYNEQFF.

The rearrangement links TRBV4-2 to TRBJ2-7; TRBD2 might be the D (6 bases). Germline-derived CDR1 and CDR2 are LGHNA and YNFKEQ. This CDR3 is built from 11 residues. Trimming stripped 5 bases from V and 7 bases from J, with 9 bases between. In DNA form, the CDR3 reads TGTGCCAGCAGCGTCGGGGGAGAGCAGTACTTC. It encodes CASSVGGEQYF.

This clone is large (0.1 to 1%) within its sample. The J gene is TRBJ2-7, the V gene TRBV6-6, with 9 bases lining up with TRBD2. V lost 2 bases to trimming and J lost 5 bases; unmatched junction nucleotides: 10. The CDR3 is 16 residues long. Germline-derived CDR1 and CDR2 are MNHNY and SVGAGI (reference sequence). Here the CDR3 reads CASSYDDSGRHNEQYF. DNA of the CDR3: TGTGCCAGCAGTTACGACGATAGCGGGAGACACAACGAGCAGTACTTC.

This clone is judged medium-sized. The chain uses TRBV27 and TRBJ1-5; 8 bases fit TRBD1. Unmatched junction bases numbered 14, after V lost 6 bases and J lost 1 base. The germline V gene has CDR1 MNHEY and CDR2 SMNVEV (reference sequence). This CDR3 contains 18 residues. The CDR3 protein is CASSPLLWGQVSNQPQHF. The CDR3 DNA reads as TGTGCCAGCAGCCCACTTTTATGGGGACAGGTGAGCAATCAGCCCCAGCATTTT.

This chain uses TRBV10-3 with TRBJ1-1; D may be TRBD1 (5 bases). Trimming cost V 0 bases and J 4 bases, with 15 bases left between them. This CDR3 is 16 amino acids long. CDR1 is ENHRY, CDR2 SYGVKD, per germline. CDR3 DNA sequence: TGTGCCATCAGTGAGTCTCGGCCAGGGCGGGTCACTGAAGCTTTCTTT. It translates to CAISESRPGRVTEAFF.

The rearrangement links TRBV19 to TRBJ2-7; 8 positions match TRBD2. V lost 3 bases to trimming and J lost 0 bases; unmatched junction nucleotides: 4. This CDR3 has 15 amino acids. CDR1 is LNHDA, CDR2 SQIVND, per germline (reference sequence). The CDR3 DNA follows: TGTGCCAGTAGTATCTCGAGCGGGGGCTCCTACGAGCAGTACTTC. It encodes CASSISSGGSYEQYF.

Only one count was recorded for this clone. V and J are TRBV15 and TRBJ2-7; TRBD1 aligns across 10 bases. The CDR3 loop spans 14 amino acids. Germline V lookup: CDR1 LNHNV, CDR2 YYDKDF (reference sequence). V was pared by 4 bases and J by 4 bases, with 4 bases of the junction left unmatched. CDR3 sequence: CATSKGTGVYEQYF. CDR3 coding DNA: TGTGCCACCAGCAAAGGGACAGGGGTGTACGAGCAGTACTTC.

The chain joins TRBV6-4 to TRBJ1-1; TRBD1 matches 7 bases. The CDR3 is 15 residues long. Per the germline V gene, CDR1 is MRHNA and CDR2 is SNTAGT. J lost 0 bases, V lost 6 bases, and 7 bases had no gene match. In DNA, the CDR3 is TGTGCCAGCAGCAGGACAGGTAGCATGAACACTGAAGCTTTCTTT. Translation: CASSRTGSMNTEAFF.

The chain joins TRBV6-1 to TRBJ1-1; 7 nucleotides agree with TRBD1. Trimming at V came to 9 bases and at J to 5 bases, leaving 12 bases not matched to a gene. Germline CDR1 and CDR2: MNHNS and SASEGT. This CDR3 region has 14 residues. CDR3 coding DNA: TGTGCCAGTGACTCTGACAGGGTGACGACTGAAGCTTTCTTT. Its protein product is CASDSDRVTTEAFF.

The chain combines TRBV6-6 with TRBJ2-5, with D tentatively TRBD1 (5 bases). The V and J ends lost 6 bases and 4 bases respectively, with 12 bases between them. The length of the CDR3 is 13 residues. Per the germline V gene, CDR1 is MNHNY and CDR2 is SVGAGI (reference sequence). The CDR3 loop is CASRPGKGETQYF. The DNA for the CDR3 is TGTGCCAGCAGACCAGGGAAGGGAGAGACCCAGTACTTC.

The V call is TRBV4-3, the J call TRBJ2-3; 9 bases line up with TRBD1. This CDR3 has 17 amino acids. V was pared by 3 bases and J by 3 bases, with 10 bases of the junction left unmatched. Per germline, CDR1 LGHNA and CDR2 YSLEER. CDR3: CASSHPAGTGRTDTQYF. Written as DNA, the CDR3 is TGCGCCAGCAGCCATCCTGCCGGGACAGGGAGAACAGATACGCAGTATTTT.

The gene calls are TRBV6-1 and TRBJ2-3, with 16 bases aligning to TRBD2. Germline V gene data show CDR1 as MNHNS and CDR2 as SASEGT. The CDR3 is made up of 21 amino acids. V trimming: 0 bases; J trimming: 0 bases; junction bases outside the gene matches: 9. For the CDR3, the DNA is TGTGCCAGCAGTGAAGCGCACCTGGGACTAGCGGGAGGGTCCAGCACAGATACGCAGTATTTT. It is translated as CASSEAHLGLAGGSSTDTQYF.

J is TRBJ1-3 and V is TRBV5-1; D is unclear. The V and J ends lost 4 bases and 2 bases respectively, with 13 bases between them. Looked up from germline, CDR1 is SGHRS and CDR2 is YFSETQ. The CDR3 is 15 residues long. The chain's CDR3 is CASSSTGGAGNTIYF. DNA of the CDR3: TGCGCCAGCAGCAGCACCGGCGGTGCTGGAAACACCATATATTTT.

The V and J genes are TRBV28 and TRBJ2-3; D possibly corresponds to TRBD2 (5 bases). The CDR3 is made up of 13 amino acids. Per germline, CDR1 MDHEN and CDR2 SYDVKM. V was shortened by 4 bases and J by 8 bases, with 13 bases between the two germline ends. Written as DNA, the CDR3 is TGTGCCAGCAGTTCCGGACTGGCAGCTACGCAGTATTTT. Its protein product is CASSSGLAATQYF.

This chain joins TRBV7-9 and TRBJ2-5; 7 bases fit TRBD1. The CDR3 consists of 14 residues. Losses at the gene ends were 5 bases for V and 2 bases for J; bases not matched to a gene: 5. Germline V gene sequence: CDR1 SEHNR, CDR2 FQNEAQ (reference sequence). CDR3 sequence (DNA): TGTGCCAGCAGCCTAGGGGGACAGCAAGAGACCCAGTACTTC. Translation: CASSLGGQQETQYF.

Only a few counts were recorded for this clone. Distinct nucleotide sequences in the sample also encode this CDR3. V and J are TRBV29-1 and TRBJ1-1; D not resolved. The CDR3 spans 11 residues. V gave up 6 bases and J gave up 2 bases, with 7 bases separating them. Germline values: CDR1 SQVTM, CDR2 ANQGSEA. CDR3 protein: CSVERNTEAFF. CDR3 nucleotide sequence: TGCAGCGTCGAGAGAAACACTGAAGCTTTCTTT.

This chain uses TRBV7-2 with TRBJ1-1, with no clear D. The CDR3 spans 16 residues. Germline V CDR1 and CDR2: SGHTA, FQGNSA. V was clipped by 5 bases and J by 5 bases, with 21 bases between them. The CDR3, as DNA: TGTGCCAGCAGCACCTTTCGCGGGTTTCGAGAGACTGAAGCTTTCTTT. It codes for CASSTFRGFRETEAFF.